These T cell receptor beta chains were read from a single sample in a study of T cells in Graves' hyperthyroidism and ophthalmopathy. Each CDR3 protein gets one entry after TCRdb re-called the multiplex PCR reads with MiXCR. This table has around 370,000 distinct CDR3 sequences, about 18% appearing once. Sequences were obtained from blood. The receptors stem from a man aged 18 to 30 with Graves' ophthalmopathy. The conserved cysteine and the conserved F or W are not part of the CDR3 here.

J | V | length | CDR3
TRBJ1-4 | TRBV4-1 | 13 | ASSQEGQGSGKLF
TRBJ2-7 | TRBV5-1 | 12 | ASSSDSWAYEQY
TRBJ1-6 | TRBV15 | 13 | ATSRAISYNSPLH
TRBJ2-1 | TRBV11-2 | 16 | ASSPNRRLAGGLDEQF
TRBJ2-7 | TRBV7-8 | 12 | ASSHGGGSNEQY
TRBJ1-6 | TRBV28 | 13 | ASSSRGVRVSPLH
TRBJ2-1 | TRBV9 | 13 | ASSVGGSNNSEQF
TRBJ1-5 | TRBV6-6 | 12 | ASSYVGINQPQH
TRBJ2-7 | TRBV9 | 12 | ASSPGLEPYEQY
TRBJ2-3 | TRBV20-1 | 15 | SAPSSPRGGTGDTQY
TRBJ2-1 | TRBV5-1 | 13 | ASSTWGQGSNEQF
TRBJ2-6 | TRBV4-1 | 13 | ASRFFASGANVLT
TRBJ2-7 | TRBV11-2 | 11 | ASSLERGYEQY
TRBJ1-4 | TRBV5-1 | 11 | ASSSGYGEKLF
TRBJ2-7 | TRBV6-6 | 14 | ASSYSSGTPSYEQY
TRBJ1-5 | TRBV18 | 15 | ASSPGPGTGGTQPQH
TRBJ2-7 | TRBV12-3/TRBV12-4 | 12 | ASSLAKRSYEQY
TRBJ2-3 | TRBV12-3/TRBV12-4 | 11 | ASSRGLSDTQY
TRBJ2-1 | TRBV20-1 | 14 | SARLAPGLANNEQF
TRBJ2-7 | TRBV6-1 | 11 | ASKYEGPYEQY
TRBJ1-6 | TRBV18 | 12 | ASSPREVPSPLH
TRBJ1-1 | TRBV27 | 10 | ASSLGQGDAF
TRBJ1-1 | TRBV27 | 12 | ASRGRGPVTEAF
TRBJ2-5 | TRBV12-3/TRBV12-4 | 13 | ASSYSGGREGTQY
TRBJ2-3 | TRBV12-3/TRBV12-4 | 15 | ASFFRLAGTLPDTQY
TRBJ1-2 | TRBV28 | 12 | ASSFGAGGYGYT
TRBJ2-5 | TRBV3-1 | 13 | ASSQEWNREETQY
TRBJ2-7 | TRBV5-1 | 13 | ASSVTGGDTYEQY
TRBJ2-7 | TRBV6-1 | 12 | ASSEDRTNYEQY
TRBJ2-2 | TRBV20-1 | 13 | SAPTSGGAGGELF
TRBJ1-5 | TRBV28 | 11 | ASSIRGDQPQH
TRBJ1-6 | TRBV7-8 | 13 | ASSPTSANNSPLH
TRBJ1-1 | TRBV12-3/TRBV12-4 | 11 | ASSLITGSEAF
TRBJ2-3 | TRBV7-3 | 14 | ASSNSGGRHTDTQY
TRBJ1-2 | TRBV4-2 | 13 | ASSQGMGGNYGYT
TRBJ1-1 | TRBV20-1 | 11 | SARTLQYTEAF
TRBJ2-1 | TRBV7-9 | 15 | ASSQERVGSSYNEQF
TRBJ1-3 | TRBV6-4 | 13 | ASSDGREPGNTIY
TRBJ2-7 | TRBV28 | 13 | ASNPGGRGVYEQY
TRBJ2-7 | TRBV12-3/TRBV12-4 | 13 | ASSPLMGSPYEQY
TRBJ2-1 | TRBV2 | 16 | ASSESPKGLAAYNEQF
TRBJ2-3 | TRBV10-3 | 15 | AISETVLVGGTDTQY
TRBJ2-7 | TRBV5-1 | 9 | ASSWGDEQY
TRBJ2-1 | TRBV11-1 | 12 | ASSLGYLLHEQF
TRBJ2-5 | TRBV12-3/TRBV12-4 | 15 | ASSLSVGLATDDVQY
TRBJ2-3 | TRBV11-1 | 12 | ASSPRSSTDTQY
TRBJ1-4 | TRBV5-5 | 13 | ASSFFRDRALPLF
TRBJ2-1 | TRBV7-8 | 14 | ASSPLKALEYNEQF
TRBJ1-5 | TRBV4-1 | 11 | ASSQDRERPQH
TRBJ1-4 | TRBV7-3 | 13 | ASSLTGGHNEKLF
TRBJ1-2 | TRBV12-3/TRBV12-4 | 9 | AGGSDYGYT
TRBJ2-5 | TRBV7-2 | 11 | ASSLTNQETQY
TRBJ1-1 | TRBV28 | 13 | ASSTRQELNTEAF
TRBJ1-1 | TRBV13 | 12 | ASSSADASPEAF
TRBJ1-4 | TRBV15 | 14 | ATSRDMTAKNEKLF